These 30 T cell receptor beta chains were all obtained from the same sample, sequenced in a study of blood T cell repertoires in COVID-19 (dated by TCRdb to about 2020). The library was prepared using the immunoSEQ multiplex PCR assay. The clones in this table, taken by TCRdb from immuneACCESS, are in-frame only. Not every clone is retained; where verified, under half of the shortfall comes from an unresolved V gene, and the cause of the rest is unknown. This sample has nearly 45,000 clones in its table, and approximately 90% of those were observed once. Together, the top ten hold roughly 4.2% of the sample. The source material was peripheral blood. Source of these receptors: a man aged 40-55 years with COVID-19, enrolled during active disease.

The rearrangement joins TRBV12-3 or TRBV12-4 to TRBJ2-7; TRBD2 agrees at 8 bases. J lost 6 bases, V lost 8 bases, and 9 bases had no gene match. This CDR3 spans 13 amino acids. The DNA of the CDR3 is TGTGCCAGCTTCCGGGAGGGCTCCATCGAGCAGTACTTC. It yields the protein CASFREGSIEQYF.

The chain links TRBV2 to TRBJ2-7, with a tentative D call TRBD2 (5 bases). The CDR3 consists of 15 residues. V gave up 4 bases and J gave up 3 bases, with 16 bases separating them. Germline values: CDR1 SNHLY, CDR2 FYNNEI. The CDR3 reads CASSVNPGLGYEQYF. Here the CDR3 DNA reads TGTGCCAGCAGTGTAAACCCTGGACTGGGCTACGAGCAGTACTTC.

This clone was observed once. The chain links TRBV14 to TRBJ2-3; 10 bases align to TRBD2. The CDR3 loop spans 13 amino acids. Germline values: CDR1 SGHDN, CDR2 FVKESK. The ends lost 4 bases at V and 6 bases at J; junction bases unmatched: 1. The CDR3 reads CASSLTSGDTQYF. CDR3 bases: TGTGCCAGCAGCCTGACTAGCGGGGATACGCAGTATTTT.

The chain joins TRBV5-8 to TRBJ1-5; D remains unclear. Germline V gene data show CDR1 as SGHTS and CDR2 as YDEGEE. Trimming pared 4 bases from V and 4 bases from J, leaving 18 bases between. This CDR3 comprises 16 residues. The CDR3 sequence: CASSPRVAADNQPQHF. In DNA, the CDR3 is TGTGCCAGCAGCCCACGGGTGGCAGCCGATAATCAGCCCCAGCATTTT.

The J gene is TRBJ1-6, the V gene TRBV18; 10 bases map to TRBD1. The V and J ends lost 5 bases and 7 bases, in that order; junction bases with no gene match: 5. The CDR3 totals 15 residues. Germline CDR1 KGHSH, CDR2 LQKENI. CDR3 nucleotide sequence: TGTGCCAGCTCAGCTCGGACAGGGGGGAATTCACCCCTCCACTTT. Translated, it gives CASSARTGGNSPLHF.

The chain has TRBV2 and TRBJ2-7; D is uncertain. CDR1 and CDR2 (germline): SNHLY, FYNNEI. The CDR3 runs to 14 residues. V dropped 7 bases and J dropped 0 bases, with 13 bases sitting between them. The CDR3 DNA reads TGTGCCAGCACCCCAACAACAGACTCCTACGAGCAGTACTTC. Residues: CASTPTTDSYEQYF.

J is TRBJ2-5 and V is TRBV12-5; the D is unclear. CDR3 length: 12 amino acids. The germline V gene encodes CDR1 LGHNT and CDR2 FRNRAP. With 7 bases removed from V and 4 bases from J, the gap between germline ends came to 10 bases. This chain's CDR3 is CASVSRGETQYF. CDR3 in DNA: TGTGCTAGTGTCTCACGAGGAGAGACCCAGTACTTC. Variable domain in full (rest from reference TRBV12-5 and TRBJ2-5): DARVTQTPRHKVTEMGQEVTMRCQPILGHNTVFWYRQTMMQGLELLAYFRNRAPLDDSGMPKDRFSAEMPDATLATLKIQPSEPRDSAVYFCASVSRGETQYFGPGTRLLVL.

The V call is TRBV6-5, the J call TRBJ2-2, with 7 bases fitting TRBD1. In germline, CDR1 is MNHEY, CDR2 SVGAGI. This CDR3 spans 14 amino acids. Trimming took 5 bases from V and 5 from J; bases not matched to a gene: 5. The CDR3 spells CASSNDRVTGELFF. The CDR3 DNA is TGTGCCAGCAGTAATGACAGGGTAACCGGGGAGCTGTTTTTT.

The V gene is TRBV5-4, the J gene TRBJ2-7; 12 bases fit TRBD1. V was pared by 3 bases and J by 6 bases, with 7 bases of the junction left unmatched. Germline CDR1 and CDR2: SGHNT and YYREEE (reference sequence). This CDR3 comprises 15 residues. The CDR3 reads CASSSPRDRGLEQYF. In nucleotides, the CDR3 is TGTGCCAGCAGCTCCCCCCGGGACAGGGGGCTCGAGCAGTACTTC.

The V and J genes are TRBV5-1 and TRBJ2-2; D might be TRBD1 (5 bases). The V and J ends lost 5 bases and 4 bases respectively, with 12 bases between them. Germline-derived CDR1 and CDR2 are SGHRS and YFSETQ. This CDR3 is 14 amino acids long. The CDR3 DNA reads TGCGCCAGCAGAGTAGGGGCTACCACCGGGGAGCTGTTTTTT. Residues: CASRVGATTGELFF.

This chain uses TRBV19 with TRBJ1-3; 8 bases line up with TRBD1. CDR1 and CDR2 from the germline V gene are LNHDA and SQIVND (reference sequence). CDR3 length: 14 residues. J lost 3 bases, V lost 3 bases, and 1 base had no gene match. The CDR3 DNA reads TGTGCCAGTAGTATCGGACAGGGTGGAAACACCATATATTTT. Its protein product is CASSIGQGGNTIYF.

This chain uses TRBV27 with TRBJ2-2; TRBD2 might be the D (5 bases). Germline CDR1 and CDR2: MNHEY and SMNVEV (reference sequence). The V end was cut by 6 bases, the J end by 0 bases, with 23 bases between. This CDR3 spans 19 amino acids. The CDR3 reads CASSLTPLGGLTNTGELFF. CDR3 DNA: TGTGCCAGCAGCTTAACCCCTCTGGGCGGGCTAACGAACACCGGGGAGCTGTTTTTT.

The chain combines TRBV6-6 with TRBJ2-7, with 7 bases lining up with TRBD2. Germline V gene sequence: CDR1 MNHNY, CDR2 SVGAGI (reference sequence). The junction had 5 bases not matched to a gene; V was cut back by 0 bases and J by 3 bases. This CDR3 is 15 amino acids long. CDR3 nucleotide sequence: TGTGCCAGCAGTTACTCAGCCGGGACTAACTACGAGCAGTACTTC. It translates to CASSYSAGTNYEQYF.

V is TRBV7-9 and J is TRBJ2-1, with 8 positions matching TRBD1. V was pared by 5 bases and J by 3 bases, with 9 bases of the junction left unmatched. The CDR3 consists of 16 residues. The germline V gene has CDR1 SEHNR and CDR2 FQNEAQ (reference sequence). The CDR3 loop is CASSPPRGQGYNEQFF. CDR3 nucleotides: TGTGCCAGCAGCCCCCCCCGAGGACAGGGCTACAATGAGCAGTTCTTC.

This chain connects TRBV6-1 to TRBJ2-1; D uncertain. The CDR3 is 12 residues long. Trimming removed 1 base at V and 9 bases at J, with 7 bases between. Germline V gives CDR1 MNHNS, CDR2 SASEGT. In DNA, the CDR3 is TGTGCCAGCAGTGAAGTAACAAGTGAGCAGTTCTTC. Translating gives CASSEVTSEQFF.

The chain combines TRBV5-6 with TRBJ1-1, with D possibly TRBD1 on 6 matching bases. The V end was cut by 2 bases, the J end by 5 bases, with 19 bases between. This CDR3 region has 16 residues. Germline CDR1 reads SGHDT; CDR2 reads YYEEEE. The CDR3 nucleotides are TGTGCCAGCAGCTTTTTTTCAAACAGGCAGGGGACTGAAGCTTTCTTT. Translated: CASSFFSNRQGTEAFF.

J is TRBJ2-5 and V is TRBV24-1; 11 bases are shared with TRBD1. After removal of 7 bases from V and 4 bases from J, the junction contained 4 bases not matched to a gene. Germline CDR1 reads KGHDR; CDR2 reads SFDVKD. The CDR3 contains 14 residues. The CDR3 here is CATRSGTGGETQYF. The DNA for the CDR3 is TGTGCCACCAGATCCGGGACAGGGGGAGAGACCCAGTACTTC.

In its sample, this clone was seen once. The chain couples TRBV4-2 to TRBJ1-2, with TRBD1 identical over 8 bases. The length of the CDR3 is 15 residues. J was trimmed by 1 base and V by 0 bases; bases with no gene match: 1. From germline, CDR1 is LGHNA and CDR2 YNFKEQ. CDR3 in amino acids: CASSQEQGVNYGYTF. CDR3 bases: TGTGCCAGCAGCCAAGAACAGGGGGTTAACTATGGCTACACCTTC.

The chain combines TRBV5-1 with TRBJ2-5, with TRBD2 matching 7 bases. Germline-derived CDR1 and CDR2 are SGHRS and YFSETQ. V shed 4 bases, J shed 5 bases, and the junction held 14 bases outside the gene matches. The CDR3 is 16 residues long. In nucleotides, the CDR3 is TGCGCCAGCAGCAGTAGCGGCGGGAGTACTAGGGAGACCCAGTACTTC. Its protein product is CASSSSGGSTRETQYF.

The rearrangement uses TRBV18 and TRBJ2-2; 7 bases align to TRBD1. This CDR3 comprises 17 residues. Germline CDR1 reads KGHSH; CDR2 reads LQKENI. Unmatched junction bases numbered 7, after V lost 2 bases and J lost 1 base. The CDR3: CASSPFGAGGNTGELFF. DNA for the CDR3: TGTGCCAGCTCACCATTTGGTGCAGGGGGGAACACCGGGGAGCTGTTTTTT.

The chain uses TRBV6-6 and TRBJ1-5; possibly TRBD1 for D (5 bases). V was trimmed by 4 bases and J by 10 bases, leaving 14 bases between them. CDR3 length: 13 residues. Germline loops: CDR1 MNHNY, CDR2 SVGAGI (reference sequence). The CDR3 region is CASSSTRQPPQHF. CDR3 DNA sequence: TGTGCCAGCAGTTCCACGCGACAGCCTCCCCAGCATTTT.

This chain uses TRBV10-3 with TRBJ2-5; 14 bases agree with TRBD2. CDR1 and CDR2 (germline): ENHRY, SYGVKD. The CDR3 covers 17 residues. V was pared by 2 bases and J by 4 bases, with 6 bases of the junction left unmatched. The CDR3 nucleotides read TGTGCCATCAGTGAGCCCGGGACTAGCGGGGGAGTAGAGACCCAGTACTTC. This translates into CAISEPGTSGGVETQYF.

J is TRBJ1-5 and V is TRBV20-1, with TRBD1 matching over 7 bases. This CDR3 region has 13 residues. Trimming took 3 bases from V and 6 from J; bases not matched to a gene: 5. Germline V gives CDR1 DFQATT, CDR2 SNEGSKA (reference sequence). CDR3 bases: TGCAGTGCTAGTAAGGGGGCTGTTCAGCCCCAGCATTTT. Encoded protein: CSASKGAVQPQHF.

On this clone: In the same sample, other DNA sequences code for this CDR3. The chain uses TRBV28 and TRBJ1-6; D is undetermined. CDR3 length equals 12 residues. V was cut by 4 bases and J by 7 bases, with 5 bases left in between. Germline loops: CDR1 MDHEN, CDR2 SYDVKM. The CDR3 loop is CASSSVNSPLHF. As DNA, the CDR3 is TGTGCCAGCAGTTCCGTCAATTCACCCCTCCACTTT.

The V and J genes are TRBV12-5 and TRBJ2-1; no reliable D call. The CDR3 has 12 amino acids. Trimming removed 2 bases from V and 8 bases from J, with 7 bases in between. CDR1 and CDR2 from the germline V gene are LGHNT and FRNRAP. CDR3: CASGLSSYEQFF. CDR3 bases: TGTGCTAGTGGTTTGAGCTCCTATGAGCAGTTCTTC.

This chain connects TRBV30 to TRBJ2-5; D perhaps matches TRBD2 (6 bases). The germline V gene encodes CDR1 GTSNPN and CDR2 SVGIG (reference sequence). V lost 5 bases, J lost 5 bases, and 15 bases lay in between. The CDR3 contains 13 residues. CDR3: CAWELSSGETQYF. CDR3 nucleotides: TGTGCCTGGGAGTTGTCAAGCGGGGAGACCCAGTACTTC.

The chain couples TRBV18 to TRBJ1-4, with D tentatively TRBD1 (5 bases). The V and J ends lost 1 base and 1 base respectively, with 7 bases between them. Germline CDR1 reads KGHSH; CDR2 reads LQKENI. The CDR3 contains 15 residues. The CDR3, as DNA: TGTGCCAGCTCACCACAGCAGGGAACTAATGAAAAACTGTTTTTT. This sequence encodes CASSPQQGTNEKLFF. Drawing the rest from reference TRBV18 and TRBJ1-4, the complete variable domain is NAGVMQNPRHLVRRRGQEARLRCSPMKGHSHVYWYRQLPEEGLKFMVYLQKENIIDESGMPKERFSAEFPKEGPSILRIQQVVRGDSAAYFCASSPQQGTNEKLFFGSGTQLSVL.

The chain joins TRBV24-1 to TRBJ2-1; D perhaps matches TRBD2 (5 bases). CDR1 and CDR2 from the germline V gene are KGHDR and SFDVKD. CDR3 size: 13 residues. V was clipped by 6 bases and J by 7 bases, with 12 bases between them. CDR3 region: CATSYGIGNEQFF. CDR3 in DNA: TGTGCCACCAGTTACGGGATCGGGAATGAGCAGTTCTTC.

The V gene is TRBV6-1, the J gene TRBJ2-7, with a tentative D call TRBD2 (6 bases). CDR1 and CDR2 (germline): MNHNS, SASEGT. V was trimmed by 1 base and J by 6 bases, leaving 31 bases between them. CDR3 length: 20 residues. The CDR3 nucleotides read TGTGCCAGCAGTGAAGGTCACGTAGGTAGCCTTCGGCGGGAAGTGGTCGAGCAGTACTTC. This translates into CASSEGHVGSLRREVVEQYF.

The gene calls are TRBV19 and TRBJ2-5; a weak D match, TRBD1 (5 bases). V lost 1 base and J 4 bases, leaving 13 bases between the germline ends. Germline values: CDR1 LNHDA, CDR2 SQIVND (reference sequence). The CDR3 sequence is 15 residues long. The CDR3 DNA sequence: TGTGCCAGTAGTATAGGGGTGGTCAGGGCAGAGACCCAGTACTTC. Amino acids: CASSIGVVRAETQYF.